The entry below gives a single T cell receptor beta chain sequence along with its context. The target antigen is unknown. The repertoire was sequenced with immunoSEQ multiplex PCR; TCRdb's copy has only in-frame clones and lacks some. The sample gives over 50,000 clones, approximately 83% of which show up once; about 4.8% is in the top ten. This record comes from a study of OX40 agonist ivuxolimab in advanced cancers. About the study: Participants could have had prior anti-PD-1, anti-PD-L1 or anti-CTLA-4 therapy, and around 40% had some. Study-level points and caveats: More expanded clones were seen, on average, in CD8+ T cells than in CD4+. Partial responders treated at 0.1-3.0 mg/kg exhibited clonal expansion among the lowest measured. In the 0.1 to 3.0 mg/kg range, CD4+ and CD8+ blood T cells had expanded clonally by week 6.

From germline, CDR1 is LGHNA and CDR2 YNFKEQ. The CDR3 consists of 14 residues. The V end was cut by 2 bases, the J end by 2 bases, with 10 bases between. The sample in question was CD4+ or CD8+ T cells sorted from blood, obtained in a trial of the OX40 agonist ivuxolimab. This receptor was identified in an adult with an advanced solid tumor such as melanoma, head and neck, liver or kidney cancer. The chain uses TRBV4-2 and TRBJ2-7, with a possible D match to TRBD2 (6 bases). CDR3 in amino acids: CASSQFGGPYEQYF. CDR3 coding DNA: TGTGCCAGCAGCCAATTCGGGGGACCCTACGAGCAGTACTTC.